Here is one TCR beta chain with its context. Its antigen remains unknown. Once RNA had been extracted, it was reverse transcribed into cDNA to act as the sequencing template. The method was immunoSEQ multiplex PCR; TCRdb's version includes in-frame clones alone and lacks a portion of them. The sample lists 170,000 or so clones; roughly three fifths were seen once. This sample stems from a study of CD8+ T cells in alopecia areata. Study background: At a dose of 5 to 10 mg twice daily, oral tofacitinib was given to treated patients. The study, taken as a whole, reports: Higher clonality and more expanded CD8+ clones appeared in lesional than normal scalp.

Sample treatment: oral pan-JAK inhibitor, 5-10 mg twice daily. The sequenced sample was CD8+ T cells sorted from blood, obtained at week 24, from a patient treated with tofacitinib. The clonotype originates from a human donor with alopecia areata.

CDR3 amino acids: CASSLGKRTDTQYF. The CDR3, as DNA: TGTGCCAGCAGCTTGGGGAAGCGCACAGATACGCAGTATTTT. The chain links TRBV5-6 to TRBJ2-3; D unresolved. CDR3 length: 14 residues. V was trimmed by 0 bases and J by 1 base, leaving 6 bases between them. In germline, CDR1 is SGHDT, CDR2 YYEEEE.